This T cell receptor beta chain was recorded in a study of shared clonotypes between healthy human individuals. Overall study context: Each donor's CD4 naive and CD4 memory cells filled three plates apiece, CD8 naive two, and CD8 memory one.

Each of the donors was a healthy adult who was HIV-negative and had not had a recent acute infection or vaccination. Memory CD4+ cells were the fraction left after CD45RA+ naive selection. With 3 bases clipped from V and 0 bases from J, the junction kept 11 bases outside the gene matches. Germline V gene lookup returns CDR1 SGDLS and CDR2 YYNGEE. This CDR3 comprises 19 residues. Roughly 200 ng DNA, around 30,000 T cell genomes, went into each sorted-subset replicate PCR. Sequencing was performed with immunoSEQ multiplex PCR; in TCRdb, only in-frame clones are kept and a portion is missing. This sample has 2,500,000 or so clones; roughly nine tenths occur once, and the top ten carry over 0.12%.

V is TRBV9 and J is TRBJ2-6, with 8 bases fitting TRBD1. The sequence derives from a man aged 18 to 30 in good health. The sequenced sample consisted of naive CD4+ T cells sorted from blood. Sample subset: CD45RA+ positively selected. The CDR3 sequence is CASSGRPGQVISGANVLTF. In DNA, the CDR3 is TGTGCCAGCAGCGGCCGTCCGGGACAGGTTATCTCTGGGGCCAACGTCCTGACTTTC.